At least ten counts were recorded for the clone carrying this T cell receptor beta chain. Its antigen remains unidentified. The data stem from a study of prognosis after radiotherapy for stage I lung cancer. General study points: Once stereotactic body radiation therapy had been given, unique TCR clone counts fell, with a median of roughly 10,000 versus 7,000.

The CDR3 is 15 residues long. V lost 4 bases, J lost 5 bases, and 13 bases lay in between. The germline V gene encodes CDR1 SGDLS and CDR2 YYNGEE. The TCR beta CDR3 region was amplified from genomic DNA, with two rounds of multiplex PCR being used for the amplification. The first PCR round targeted every TRBV and TRBJ gene with specific primers. Each CDR3 protein is one row after TCRdb ran MiXCR on the multiplex PCR reads. Of around 14,000 distinct CDR3 sequences detected, 37% appear once; the ten largest clones hold around two fifths. This clonotype originated in a donor aged 50 or older with non-small cell lung cancer. Material: PBMCs, obtained before or after stereotactic body radiation therapy (not recorded which). The genes are TRBV9 and TRBJ1-6; D remains ambiguous. CDR3 protein: CASSPRGRDNSPLHF. In DNA, the CDR3 is TGTGCCAGCAGCCCCCGCGGCAGAGATAATTCACCCCTCCACTTT.